The 26 T cell receptor beta chains reported below all come from one sample, sequenced in a study of breast tumors, draining lymph nodes, adjacent tissues. TCRdb re-analysed the multiplex PCR reads in MiXCR, keeping a single row per CDR3 protein. The data show about 32,000 distinct CDR3 sequences, over 30% seen once. The sequenced sample was breast tumor tissue. Every receptor here comes from a female donor with breast cancer. Some clones in this sample may be carry-over from other donors' samples.

This clonotype was counted once. At one end, the junction sequence differs from germline, possibly due to a read error. CDR3 amino acids: CASQRRTDNEKPFF. The CDR3 DNA sequence: TGTGCCAGCCAGCGACGGACGGACAATGAAAAACCGTTTTTT. This chain links TRBV28 with TRBJ1-4, with D perhaps matching TRBD1 (5 bases). Germline V gene lookup returns CDR1 MDHEN and CDR2 SYDVKM. The CDR3 is 14 amino acids.

This clonotype appeared many times. This chain connects TRBV10-3 to TRBJ1-5; weak D call: TRBD1 (6 bases). Germline values: CDR1 ENHRY, CDR2 SYGVKD. Trimming took 3 bases from V and 5 from J, leaving 8 bases between them. The CDR3 is made up of 13 amino acids. CDR3 nucleotide sequence: TGTGCCATCAGTGATAGGGGGGATCAGCCCCAGCATTTT. Translated, it gives CAISDRGDQPQHF.

The rearrangement uses TRBV5-6 and TRBJ2-5; 7 bases agree with TRBD1. Losses at the gene ends were 0 bases for V and 1 base for J; bases not matched to a gene: 3. This CDR3 spans 15 amino acids. Germline V lookup: CDR1 SGHDT, CDR2 YYEEEE. In DNA form, the CDR3 reads TGTGCCAGCAGCTTGGAGGCAGGGGGCCAAGAGACCCAGTACTTC. Protein sequence: CASSLEAGGQETQYF.

This clonotype was seen only a few times. V and J are TRBV28 and TRBJ1-6; D possibly corresponds to TRBD1 (5 bases). This CDR3 region has 16 residues. Germline loops: CDR1 MDHEN, CDR2 SYDVKM. Trimming left V 7 bases short and J 1 base short, with 14 bases between. CDR3 nucleotide sequence: TGTGCCAGCATTCCTGGAGGGGTATCCTATAATTCACCCCTCCACTTT. Its translation is CASIPGGVSYNSPLHF.

As concerns this clonotype: At one boundary the junction diverges from the germline segment, which might be a read error. The chain links TRBV12-3 or TRBV12-4 to TRBJ2-6, with D tentatively TRBD1 (5 bases). The CDR3 has 15 residues. Here the CDR3 DNA reads TGTGCCAGCAGTCCAGGGTCCTCTGGGGCCAACGTCCTGGCTTTC. Residues: CASSPGSSGANVLAF.

This clonotype was recorded many times. As DNA, the CDR3 is TGTGCCATGGACAGGGCGGGCGAGCAGTACTTC. Protein product: CAMDRAGEQYF. The V and J genes are TRBV2 and TRBJ2-7; 8 positions match TRBD1. The junction had 5 bases not matched to a gene; V was cut back by 10 bases and J by 6 bases. From germline, CDR1 is SNHLY and CDR2 FYNNEI. The CDR3 is made up of 11 amino acids.

This clonotype was seen repeatedly, ten times or more. The J gene is TRBJ2-5, the V gene TRBV27; 9 bases align to TRBD1. J lost 3 bases, V lost 9 bases, and 11 bases had no gene match. This CDR3 region has 15 residues. Germline V gene lookup returns CDR1 MNHEY and CDR2 SMNVEV (reference sequence). CDR3 residues: CASYPEDRGEETQYF. The CDR3 nucleotides are TGTGCCAGTTATCCGGAGGACAGGGGAGAAGAGACCCAGTACTTC.

The chain couples TRBV2 to TRBJ1-6; the D is unclear. There are 13 residues in the CDR3. Germline CDR1 and CDR2: SNHLY and FYNNEI. V was trimmed by 3 bases and J by 8 bases, leaving 8 bases between them. The CDR3 loop reads CASSEANDSPLHF. The CDR3 bases are TGTGCCAGCAGTGAGGCAAACGATTCACCCCTCCACTTT.

Comments on this clonotype: With a much larger clone just one base away, this may be a read error. The rearrangement joins TRBV12-3 or TRBV12-4 to TRBJ2-1; TRBD2 is a possible D gene (6 bases). V lost 6 bases to trimming and J lost 10 bases, with 25 bases between them. This CDR3 region has 16 residues. The CDR3 reads CASSPRTGGVASEQFF. CDR3 coding DNA: TGTGCCAGCAGCCCTAGAACCGGGGGTGTAGCTAGCGAGCAGTTCTTC.

This clonotype was seen repeatedly, ten times or more. This chain links TRBV5-5 with TRBJ1-6; a possible D gene is TRBD1 (6 bases). The V and J ends lost 0 bases and 6 bases respectively, with 10 bases between them. Germline V gene lookup returns CDR1 SGHKS and CDR2 YYEKEE (reference sequence). This CDR3 has 15 amino acids. In DNA form, the CDR3 reads TGTGCCAGCAGCTTGGTGGGGGGCGGTAATTCACCCCTCCACTTT. This gives the protein CASSLVGGGNSPLHF. Together with reference TRBV5-5 and TRBJ1-6, the CDR3 gives the full variable domain: DAGVTQSPTHLIKTRGQQVTLRCSPISGHKSVSWYQQVLGQGPQFIFQYYEKEERGRGNFPDRFSARQFPNYSSELNVNALLLGDSALYLCASSLVGGGNSPLHFGNGTRLTVT.

A note on this clonotype: One base away lies a much larger clone, so this may be a sequencing read error. CDR3 bases: TGTGCCCGCAGCCTACCGGGACTAGCGGGGGACTCCTACGAGCAGTACTTC. Its translation is CARSLPGLAGDSYEQYF. The chain couples TRBV6-2 or TRBV6-3 to TRBJ2-7, with 14 nucleotides matching TRBD2. Germline V gene lookup returns CDR1 MNHEY and CDR2 SVGEGT. This CDR3 is built from 17 residues.

This clonotype was observed once. Since the CDR3 does not end with the conserved phenylalanine or tryptophan, this likely comes from a read error. The chain couples TRBV5-5 to TRBJ2-1; TRBD2 aligns across 8 bases. With 3 bases clipped from V and 6 bases from J, the junction kept 11 bases outside the gene matches. There are 16 residues in the CDR3. CDR1 and CDR2 (germline): SGHKS, YYEKEE (reference sequence). CDR3 sequence: CASSSGLAGGFNEQFS. The CDR3 region has the DNA TGTGCCAGCAGCTCGGGACTGGCGGGAGGATTCAATGAGCAGTTCTCC.

This clonotype has ten or more counts. The chain recombines TRBV20-1 with TRBJ2-7, with D possibly TRBD2 on 5 matching bases. Germline CDR1 reads DFQATT; CDR2 reads SNEGSKA (reference sequence). CDR3 length equals 14 residues. Trimming took off 2 bases at V and 0 bases at J, with 11 bases between the two ends. CDR3 residues: CSARSTISSYEQYF. CDR3 DNA: TGCAGTGCTAGATCGACTATTAGCTCCTACGAGCAGTACTTC.

The CDR3 DNA sequence: TGCAGTGCTGCGGGGTTACTTCGGGAGAATGAGCAGTTCTTC. This sequence encodes CSAAGLLRENEQFF. The V call is TRBV20-1, the J call TRBJ2-1; TRBD2 might be the D (6 bases). Germline CDR1 and CDR2: DFQATT and SNEGSKA (reference sequence). Trimming pared 5 bases from V and 7 bases from J, leaving 18 bases between. This CDR3 is built from 14 residues.

Worth noting for this clonotype: It may be a read error: a sequence one base away is much more abundant. The rearrangement joins TRBV2 to TRBJ2-1; D call uncertain. Per the germline V gene, CDR1 is SNHLY and CDR2 is FYNNEI. This CDR3 spans 14 amino acids. Trimming left V 2 bases short and J 8 bases short, with 13 bases between. CDR3 bases: TGTGCCAGCAGTGAACAGGTCCGTGACGATGAGCAGTTCTTC. Its protein product is CASSEQVRDDEQFF.

A single count supports this clonotype. The chain combines TRBV20-1 with TRBJ1-1, with 7 positions matching TRBD1. This CDR3 has 14 residues. Germline V gene lookup returns CDR1 DFQATT and CDR2 SNEGSKA (reference sequence). DNA for the CDR3: TGCAGCGCCGCTGAAGGGGGCGCGGGCACTGAAGCTTTCTTT. It yields the protein CSAAEGGAGTEAFF.

This clonotype is a singleton in its sample. CDR3 sequence reads: CASSGRTSGSSYEQYF. The CDR3 DNA reads TGTGCCAGCAGTGGCCGGACTAGCGGGAGCTCCTACGAGCAGTACTTC. V gene TRBV6-6 combines with J gene TRBJ2-7; TRBD2 matches at 13 bases. Germline assignment: CDR1 MNHNY and CDR2 SVGAGI (reference sequence). The CDR3 spans 16 residues. With 5 bases clipped from V and 0 bases from J, the junction kept 4 bases outside the gene matches.

This clonotype was detected ten times or more. CDR3 DNA: TGTGCCACCAGTGATTTGCCCGGGACAGATAATGAAAAACTGTTTTTT. This encodes CATSDLPGTDNEKLFF. The chain joins TRBV24-1 to TRBJ1-4; 7 nucleotides line up with TRBD1. The CDR3 covers 16 residues. Germline V lookup: CDR1 KGHDR, CDR2 SFDVKD. Germline trimming cut 0 bases from V and 4 bases from J; bases unmatched to any gene: 4.

This clonotype was observed many times. The genes are TRBV19 and TRBJ2-1; D unresolved. Germline values: CDR1 LNHDA, CDR2 SQIVND (reference sequence). This CDR3 is 13 amino acids long. Between the trimmed V and J ends, which lost 3 bases and 8 bases, there was a span of 11 bases. The CDR3 coding sequence is TGTGCCAGTAGTATGAGGTTGGCGGATGAGCAGTTCTTC. This codes for CASSMRLADEQFF.

This clonotype was seen many times. The chain recombines TRBV15 with TRBJ2-3; tentatively, D is TRBD2 (6 bases). The CDR3 spans 12 residues. V was shortened by 8 bases and J by 7 bases, with 13 bases between the two germline ends. The germline gives CDR1 LNHNV, CDR2 YYDKDF (reference sequence). The CDR3 DNA sequence: TGTGCCACCCGATTGGGAGGAAATACGCAGTATTTT. Amino acid sequence: CATRLGGNTQYF.

A remark on this clonotype: A read error may explain this, as a much larger clone is one base away. It is likely a read error, because the conserved phenylalanine at the end of the CDR3 is missing. The chain couples TRBV7-2 to TRBJ2-1; D gene unclear. Germline CDR1 and CDR2: SGHTA and FQGNSA. This CDR3 spans 12 amino acids. V lost 5 bases and J 6 bases, leaving 8 bases between the germline ends. The CDR3 bases are TGTGCCAGCAGCGTTCCCCTCAATGAGCAGTTCCTC. The encoded protein is CASSVPLNEQFL.

At least ten counts were recorded for this clonotype. The rearrangement joins TRBV4-3 to TRBJ2-7; D gene ambiguous. CDR1 LGHNA and CDR2 YSLEER come from the germline V gene. CDR3 length: 16 amino acids. V lost 3 bases and J 1 base, leaving 16 bases between the germline ends. In nucleotides, the CDR3 is TGCGCCAGCAGCCAGGCCCTAGGATCTCTATCCTACGAGCAGTACTTC. Translated: CASSQALGSLSYEQYF.

Turning to this clonotype: With a much larger clone just one base away, this may be a read error. The V call is TRBV6-1, the J call TRBJ1-2; 9 bases agree with TRBD1. The CDR3 has 15 residues. The J segment lost 10 bases and the V segment lost 1 base, leaving 10 bases of the junction unmatched. Looked up from germline, CDR1 is MNHNS and CDR2 is SASEGT. CDR3 coding DNA: TGTGCCAGCAGTGAAGTACTGGGACAGGGACGGGACTACACCTTC. Protein sequence: CASSEVLGQGRDYTF.

There are many counts of this clonotype. The chain couples TRBV11-3 to TRBJ2-5, with D perhaps being TRBD1 or TRBD2 (6 bases each). CDR1 SGHNT and CDR2 YENEEA come from the germline V gene. V gave up 5 bases and J gave up 2 bases, with 18 bases separating them. The CDR3 length is 16 residues. The CDR3 nucleotides are TGTGCCAGCAGCCCCACACGGGGGCTAACACAAGAGACCCAGTACTTC. The encoded protein is CASSPTRGLTQETQYF.

This clonotype was seen at least ten times. V usage is TRBV4-3 and J usage is TRBJ1-6; no reliable D call. Trimming pared 0 bases from V and 10 bases from J, leaving 19 bases between. CDR1 is LGHNA and CDR2 is YSLEER in the germline V gene. The CDR3 runs to 17 residues. The DNA of the CDR3 is TGCGCCAGCAGCCAAGATTTGTCGGGAGAATTGTCCTCACCCCTCCACTTT. Its translation: CASSQDLSGELSSPLHF.

This clonotype was seen only a few times. This may be a read error, as it is one base from a much larger clone. The J gene is TRBJ2-7, the V gene TRBV2, with a possible D match to TRBD2 (7 bases). This CDR3 has 16 residues. The germline V gene encodes CDR1 SNHLY and CDR2 FYNNEI. Trimming took 2 bases from V and 2 from J, leaving 16 bases between them. CDR3 DNA: TGTGCCAGCAGTGAACCTATCGGCGGGGGCGCCTACGAGCAGTACTTC. It translates to CASSEPIGGGAYEQYF.